This T cell receptor (beta chain) was recorded in a study of T-cell memory formation after mild COVID-19 (dated by TCRdb to 2020 to 2022). The study in broad terms: Most TCR sequence clusters were specific to one of the two donors. Longitudinal TCRalpha and TCRbeta repertoire sequencing tracked T-cell clones expanding and contracting after mild COVID-19 in a couple of donors. Two young, previously healthy adult volunteers made up the cohort, one male and one female. The full study reports these points: Some responding clones were detected in pre-infection memory, suggesting pre-existing cross-reactive memory T cells joined the SARS-CoV-2 response. From day 15 to 85, contracting clones showed balanced CD4/CD8 phenotypes, whereas a second wave of clones that expanded from day 15 to 37 leaned towards CD4+. Contracting CD4+ clones turned up mainly in the CM and EM memory subsets, whereas EMRA was where CD8+ clones were enriched. Only a couple of mild cases were covered by the study, and larger cohorts that include severe cases with pre-infection samples were considered necessary. The second-wave clones that peaked on day 37 were not confirmed to be SARS-CoV-2 specific.

Ficoll-Paque density gradient centrifugation was used to isolate PBMCs. Instrument used: Illumina NovaSeq 6000. cDNA libraries for TCRalpha and TCRbeta were prepared by 5'RACE using constant-segment primers, with sample barcodes and unique molecular identifiers added. Trizol reagent was used to extract RNA from every sample. Library amplification was performed in two PCR steps, and a second sample barcode and Illumina TruSeq adapters were introduced in the second step. Sequencing of libraries was performed on an Illumina NovaSeq with 2 x 150 bp paired-end reads. Processing in the source paper ran as follows. Reads were demultiplexed and collapsed into UMI-guided consensus sequences with migec v1.2.7. With mixcr v2.1.11, UMI consensuses were aligned to TRA and TRB V and J templates and assembled into clonotypes. Expanded or contracted clonotypes were those called significant by both edgeR and NoisET, with noise models trained on biological replicates. For edgeR calls, the thresholds were a false discovery rate-adjusted p below 0.01 and a log2 fold-change of 1. As an exploratory analysis of dynamics, max-normalized trajectories of the 1000 most abundant clonotypes were examined with PCA combined with hierarchical clustering. Each responding clone was given a CD4 or CD8 phenotype based on the CD4+ and CD8+ repertoires, which had been sequenced separately. In TCRdb, the public reads were trimmed at Q25 with fastp and aligned with MiXCR, with productive beta chains retained. Rows are combined by CDR3 protein, so each entry shows the most common genes and DNA. These V and J calls are TCRdb output, not the study's own analysis. The sample yields about 170,000 distinct CDR3 sequences; 10% to 15% were counted once. The ten largest make up 2.5% to 4% of the sample.

Notes on this clonotype: Its specific antigen is unknown. No quality values exist for individual bases; no much larger clone is one base distant.

V and J lose 5 bases and 2 bases, and a span of 12 bases separates them. From the cysteine up to the phenylalanine, the CDR3 has a length of 14 residues. CDR3 DNA is the only sequence kept; it has 42 bases, read in frame from the first base. As encoded in the germline V gene (reference sequence), CDR1 is SEHNR while CDR2 is FQNEAQ. The V and J genes are TRBV7-9 and TRBJ1-2; TRBD1 could be the D gene, as 5 bases match. Sequenced sample: PBMCs or a T cell subset sorted from them (not recorded which). This receptor was identified in a man aged 18 to 30 who had mild COVID-19 (a few samples of this study predate the infection). The sample titles of this study are shuffled in the database, so cell type and time point are left out; the donor was told from shared clones. The nucleotides read TGTGCCAGCAGCCCGAGGCAGGGCAACTATGGCTACACCTTC. This translates into CASSPRQGNYGYTF.